Below, 28 T cell receptor beta chains from the same sample are listed, as sequenced in a study of T cells after yellow fever vaccination. MiXCR, run by TCRdb on the 5' RACE reads, gives a single entry per CDR3 protein. This repertoire shows 75,000 to 100,000 distinct CDR3 sequences, about 8.8% found once; its top ten account for roughly 15%. The input for sequencing was CD8+ T cells not binding an NS4B(214-222) dextramer, sorted from PBMCs, taken more than 13 days after the first yellow fever vaccination. The receptors here all came from a young man who received the YFV17D yellow fever vaccine.

The J gene is TRBJ2-5, the V gene TRBV12-3 or TRBV12-4; no reliable D call. CDR3 length: 11 residues. V was clipped by 6 bases and J by 7 bases, with 9 bases between them. CDR3 bases: TGTGCCAGCAGCCAAGGCCCGACCCAGTACTTC. It codes for CASSQGPTQYF.

The chain carries TRBV28 and TRBJ2-7; D ambiguous. The V and J ends lost 4 bases and 2 bases respectively, with 6 bases between them. Germline lookup yields CDR1 MDHEN and CDR2 SYDVKM. There are 12 residues in the CDR3. The DNA for the CDR3 is TGTGCCAGCAGTTCAGGAACCTACGAGCAGTACGTC. Protein sequence: CASSSGTYEQYV.

CDR3 sequence reads: CASSPLPGGTDEQYF. The CDR3 region has the DNA TGTGCCAGCAGCCCTTTACCCGGCGGGACCGACGAGCAGTACTTC. V is TRBV7-2 and J is TRBJ2-7; D may be TRBD2 (6 bases). Germline V gives CDR1 SGHTA, CDR2 FQGNSA. The CDR3 has 15 residues. V was clipped by 5 bases and J by 5 bases, with 19 bases between them.

This clonotype showed up just a few times. This chain joins TRBV6-1 and TRBJ2-5, with 10 nucleotides matching TRBD2. Trimming took 5 bases from V and 2 from J; bases not matched to a gene: 5. This CDR3 has 15 residues. Germline CDR1 and CDR2: MNHNS and SASEGT. CDR3 in amino acids: CASSPSGGRQETQYF. CDR3 DNA: TGTGCCAGCAGTCCTAGCGGGGGACGACAAGAGACCCAGTACTTC.

This clonotype was observed a few times. The CDR3: CASFSGRNLYGYTF. CDR3 coding DNA: TGTGCCAGCTTCTCTGGCCGGAACCTCTATGGCTACACCTTC. The gene calls are TRBV18 and TRBJ1-2; D ambiguous. The V end lost 7 bases, the J end lost 4 bases, and 16 bases lay between the germline ends. Germline V CDR1 and CDR2: KGHSH, LQKENI. There are 14 residues in the CDR3.

The chain is built from TRBV16 and TRBJ1-1, with D possibly TRBD1 on 5 matching bases. In germline, CDR1 is KGHSY, CDR2 FQNENV. Trimming took 3 bases from V and 5 from J, leaving 10 bases between them. This CDR3 is built from 13 residues. The CDR3 DNA sequence: TGTGCCAGCAGCCAGGGCGGGGGAACTGAAGCTTTCTTT. Translating gives CASSQGGGTEAFF. The entire variable domain, with the rest obtained from reference TRBV16 and TRBJ1-1, is as follows: GEEVAQTPKHLVRGEGQKAKLYCAPIKGHSYVFWYQQVLKNEFKFLISFQNENVFDETGMPKERFSAKCLPNSPCSLEIQATKLEDSAVYFCASSQGGGTEAFFGQGTRLTVV.

Only a few counts were recorded for this clonotype. This chain connects TRBV10-3 to TRBJ1-2; D is unresolved. Germline assignment: CDR1 ENHRY and CDR2 SYGVKD. Trimming pared 0 bases from V and 4 bases from J, leaving 6 bases between. This CDR3 is built from 13 residues. The CDR3 DNA reads TGTGCCATCAGTGAGTCGCGTGGCTATGGCTACACCTTC. Its protein product is CAISESRGYGYTF.

The rearrangement uses TRBV7-2 and TRBJ2-3; no definite D call. Trimming removed 8 bases at V and 6 bases at J, with 9 bases between. This CDR3 has 11 amino acids. Per germline, CDR1 SGHTA and CDR2 FQGNSA. The CDR3: CASVAMDTQYF. CDR3 sequence (DNA): TGTGCCAGCGTAGCTATGGATACGCAGTATTTT.

This chain connects TRBV6-2 or TRBV6-3 to TRBJ1-1; TRBD1 might be the D (6 bases). V gave up 2 bases and J gave up 6 bases, with 16 bases separating them. The CDR3 runs to 15 residues. Germline loops: CDR1 MNHEY, CDR2 SVGEGT. The DNA for the CDR3 is TGTGCCAGCAGTTACAGGCCAGGGGATGGCCCTGAAGCTTTCTTT. Its protein is CASSYRPGDGPEAFF.

This clonotype was picked up a small number of times. This chain joins TRBV6-2 or TRBV6-3 and TRBJ2-1, with 8 bases aligning to TRBD2. In germline, CDR1 is MNHEY, CDR2 SVGEGT. The CDR3 loop spans 16 amino acids. The V gene end was trimmed by 0 bases and the J gene end by 5 bases; junction bases not matched to a gene: 6. The CDR3, as DNA: TGTGCCAGCAGTTACTCCAGCGCTAGCGGGCACAATGAGCAGTTCTTC. It translates to CASSYSSASGHNEQFF.

The rearrangement uses TRBV5-5 and TRBJ2-7, with 7 positions matching TRBD2. The CDR3 spans 13 residues. Germline loops: CDR1 SGHKS, CDR2 YYEKEE (reference sequence). V shed 5 bases and J 2 bases; nucleotides not matched to a gene: 4. The CDR3 is CASSAGTTYEQYF. The CDR3 nucleotides are TGTGCCAGCAGTGCCGGGACTACCTACGAGCAGTACTTC.

This clonotype was detected many times. The rearrangement joins TRBV2 to TRBJ2-1, with 12 bases identical to TRBD2. Per the germline V gene, CDR1 is SNHLY and CDR2 is FYNNEI. The CDR3 runs to 16 residues. V shed 6 bases and J 4 bases; nucleotides not matched to a gene: 7. The CDR3 reads CASSLTSGGGYNEQFF. The CDR3 DNA reads TGTGCCAGCAGCCTGACTAGCGGGGGCGGGTACAATGAGCAGTTCTTC.

CDR3 in amino acids: CSVEVREAFF. CDR3 in DNA: TGCAGCGTTGAAGTTCGTGAAGCTTTCTTT. V usage is TRBV29-1 and J usage is TRBJ1-1; no definite D call. The CDR3 has 10 amino acids. Germline V gene lookup returns CDR1 SQVTM and CDR2 ANQGSEA. The ends were cut back, 1 base at V and 7 bases at J, with 4 bases in the middle. Full variable domain (outside the CDR3, taken from reference TRBV29-1 and TRBJ1-1): SAVISQKPSRDICQRGTSLTIQCQVDSQVTMMFWYRQQPGQSLTLIATANQGSEATYESGFVIDKFPISRPNLTFSTLTVSNMSPEDSSIYLCSVEVREAFFGQGTRLTVV.

This clonotype was seen a handful of times. V and J are TRBV6-2 or TRBV6-3 and TRBJ2-7; D may be TRBD2 (5 bases). The CDR3 loop spans 15 amino acids. Trimming left V 4 bases short and J 0 bases short, with 13 bases between. Germline V gene data show CDR1 as MNHEY and CDR2 as SVGEGT. The CDR3 coding sequence is TGTGCCAGCAGTTTTAGCGAACCCCCCTCCTACGAGCAGTACGTC. As protein: CASSFSEPPSYEQYV.

The gene calls are TRBV6-1 and TRBJ2-1, with 10 bases aligning to TRBD1. The CDR3 loop spans 18 amino acids. V was clipped by 8 bases and J by 7 bases; unmatched bases: 20. CDR1 and CDR2 (germline): MNHNS, SASEGT. The DNA of the CDR3 is TGTGCCAGCCAACCTACTCTCCTACCGGGACAGGGGAAGAATGAGCAGTTCTTC. This codes for CASQPTLLPGQGKNEQFF.

This clonotype showed up just a few times. This sequence joins TRBV29-1 and TRBJ2-7; D is perhaps TRBD1 or TRBD2 (5 bases each). CDR3 length: 13 amino acids. In germline, CDR1 is SQVTM, CDR2 ANQGSEA. Trimming cost V 7 bases and J 2 bases, with 15 bases left between them. The CDR3 coding sequence is TGCAGCGCCGGGGTCCCAGGGACCTACGAGCAGTACTTC. Translated: CSAGVPGTYEQYF.

This clonotype occurred a few times. This chain connects TRBV2 to TRBJ1-6, with TRBD1 as a possible D gene (5 bases). The germline V gene has CDR1 SNHLY and CDR2 FYNNEI. This CDR3 spans 19 amino acids. V was pared by 7 bases and J by 0 bases, with 22 bases between. The CDR3 here is CASTSTVDTPNSYNSPLHF. The CDR3 DNA reads as TGTGCCAGCACCAGCACAGTGGACACCCCGAACTCCTATAATTCACCCCTCCACTTT. Drawing the rest from reference TRBV2 and TRBJ1-6, the complete variable domain is EPEVTQTPSHQVTQMGQEVILRCVPISNHLYFYWYRQILGQKVEFLVSFYNNEISEKSEIFDDQFSVERPDGSNFTLKIRSTKLEDSAMYFCASTSTVDTPNSYNSPLHFGNGTRLTVT.

Many counts were recorded for this clonotype. The V gene is TRBV4-3, the J gene TRBJ2-7, with TRBD2 matching over 14 bases. This CDR3 spans 15 amino acids. The germline V gene encodes CDR1 LGHNA and CDR2 YSLEER. The V and J ends lost 1 base and 6 bases, in that order; junction bases with no gene match: 2. In DNA, the CDR3 is TGCGCCAGCAGCCAAGGACTAGCGGGGGGGCTCGAGCAGTACTTC. Its protein is CASSQGLAGGLEQYF.

The CDR3 is CASSSRGERRGDTQYF. In DNA form, the CDR3 reads TGCGCCAGCAGCTCCAGGGGAGAGAGGAGAGGAGATACGCAGTATTTT. This chain joins TRBV5-1 and TRBJ2-3, with TRBD1 as a possible D gene (6 bases). This CDR3 is built from 16 residues. Germline lookup yields CDR1 SGHRS and CDR2 YFSETQ. V lost 3 bases to trimming and J lost 5 bases, with 19 bases between them.

The gene calls are TRBV27 and TRBJ1-2; 9 bases are shared with TRBD1. With V trimmed by 5 bases and J by 6 bases, 10 bases remained unmatched. The V gene's germline CDR1 is MNHEY and CDR2 SMNVEV (reference sequence). This CDR3 has 15 residues. The CDR3 sequence: CASSNPQGAENGYTF. In nucleotides, the CDR3 is TGTGCCAGCAGTAACCCACAGGGGGCTGAAAATGGCTACACCTTC.

This chain connects TRBV11-2 to TRBJ1-4; D is ambiguous. This CDR3 has 13 amino acids. Trimming cost V 2 bases and J 8 bases, with 9 bases left between them. CDR1 and CDR2 (germline): SGHAT, FQNNGV. CDR3 region: CASSLTVLEKLFF. The CDR3 DNA is TGTGCCAGCAGCTTAACAGTTCTCGAAAAACTGTTTTTT.

This clonotype occurred a few times. J is TRBJ2-3 and V is TRBV6-2 or TRBV6-3; 10 positions agree with TRBD1. Trimming removed 5 bases from V and 6 bases from J; junction bases left unmatched: 5. The CDR3 length is 14 residues. Germline V gene data show CDR1 as MNHEY and CDR2 as SVGEGT. CDR3 region: CASSLDRGMDTQYF. The DNA for the CDR3 is TGTGCCAGCAGTCTGGACAGGGGGATGGATACGCAGTATTTT.

This clonotype was seen a handful of times. This chain joins TRBV4-1 and TRBJ2-2; D unclear. V was pared by 1 base and J by 4 bases, with 7 bases between. Germline V lookup: CDR1 MGHRA, CDR2 YSYEKL. This CDR3 contains 14 residues. This CDR3 is CASSQASFTGELFF. The DNA of the CDR3 is TGCGCCAGCAGCCAAGCCAGTTTCACCGGGGAGCTGTTTTTT.

This clonotype was detected a few times. The chain couples TRBV4-1 to TRBJ2-1; no clear D gene. This CDR3 region has 12 residues. In germline, CDR1 is MGHRA, CDR2 YSYEKL. Trimming shortened V by 0 bases and J by 8 bases, and 5 bases separated the two germline ends. CDR3 sequence reads: CASSQDWDEQFF. CDR3 in DNA: TGCGCCAGCAGCCAAGATTGGGATGAGCAGTTCTTC.

This clonotype was observed many times. The CDR3 here is CSARTGLAGGTNTGELFF. Written as DNA, the CDR3 is TGCAGCGCCCGAACGGGACTAGCGGGGGGAACGAACACCGGGGAGCTGTTTTTT. The chain recombines TRBV29-1 with TRBJ2-2; TRBD2 matches 15 bases. With V trimmed by 7 bases and J by 0 bases, 9 bases remained unmatched. Germline assignment: CDR1 SQVTM and CDR2 ANQGSEA. The CDR3 has 18 amino acids.

This clonotype has a handful of counts. CDR3: CAHRGGGEDTQYF. CDR3 coding DNA: TGTGCCCATAGGGGGGGCGGAGAGGATACGCAGTATTTT. J is TRBJ2-3 and V is TRBV11-2; possible D gene TRBD2, 7 bases. CDR1 is SGHAT, CDR2 FQNNGV, per germline. V dropped 11 bases and J dropped 6 bases, with 18 bases sitting between them. The CDR3 length is 13 residues.

This clonotype was counted between two and nine times. The chain joins TRBV5-6 to TRBJ2-1; D is perhaps TRBD2 (7 bases). The CDR3 extends over 14 amino acids. V was clipped by 4 bases and J by 7 bases, with 15 bases between them. Germline V gene sequence: CDR1 SGHDT, CDR2 YYEEEE. Here the CDR3 reads CASSHAGARNEQFF. The CDR3 nucleotides are TGTGCCAGCAGCCACGCGGGGGCGCGGAATGAGCAGTTCTTC. Full variable domain (missing parts from reference TRBV5-6 and TRBJ2-1): DAGVTQSPTHLIKTRGQQVTLRCSPKSGHDTVSWYQQALGQGPQFIFQYYEEEERQRGNFPDRFSGHQFPNYSSELNVNALLLGDSALYLCASSHAGARNEQFFGPGTRLTVL.

V and J are TRBV5-6 and TRBJ1-6; 9 bases fit TRBD1. CDR1 and CDR2 (germline): SGHDT, YYEEEE. Losses at the gene ends were 3 bases for V and 7 bases for J; bases not matched to a gene: 11. The CDR3 contains 17 residues. The CDR3 nucleotides read TGTGCCAGCAGCTCAATCTACGCCGGGACAGGGAATTCACCCCTCCACTTT. Protein product: CASSSIYAGTGNSPLHF.